Listed below are T cell receptor beta chains from one sample, sequenced in a study of control samples from healthy donors and cancer patients. TCRdb's copy holds only in-frame clones and misses some; the assay was immunoSEQ multiplex PCR. The table includes roughly 100,000 clones, around 89% detected once. Sequences were obtained from PBMCs. The receptors were gathered from a man between 60 and 75 years old with lung cancer. Each CDR3 is given with its conserved first and last residue. Each record gives: J gene, clone size, V gene, D gene, CDR3 DNA, CDR3 protein. D genes are given only for firm matches. Only part of the rows carry a size: once, few, many, or a class if the clone is expanded.

j_gene: TRBJ2-7; abundance: .; v_gene: TRBV20-1; d_gene: .; CDR3nt: TGCAGTGCTAGAGCCCGATACGAGCAGTACTTC; CDR3aa: CSARARYEQYF
j_gene: TRBJ1-1; abundance: .; v_gene: TRBV29-1; d_gene: TRBD1; CDR3nt: TGCAGCGTCATGACAGGGGGAAACACTGAAGCTTTCTTT; CDR3aa: CSVMTGGNTEAFF
j_gene: TRBJ2-3; abundance: .; v_gene: TRBV19; d_gene: .; CDR3nt: TGTGCCAGTAGTATAGTTGCCGGTCTCACAGATACGCAGTATTTT; CDR3aa: CASSIVAGLTDTQYF
j_gene: TRBJ1-1; abundance: once; v_gene: TRBV11-3; d_gene: .; CDR3nt: TGTGCCAGCAGCTTAGGGACCGGGACCCAAGCTTTCTTT; CDR3aa: CASSLGTGTQAFF
j_gene: TRBJ2-5; abundance: .; v_gene: TRBV10-3; d_gene: TRBD2; CDR3nt: TGTGCCATCAAGACTAGCGGGGGGCCGGGGGAGACCCAGTACTTC; CDR3aa: CAIKTSGGPGETQYF
j_gene: TRBJ1-3; abundance: .; v_gene: TRBV3-1/TRBV3-2; d_gene: .; CDR3nt: TGTGCCAGCAGCCTCGGACAGATAGACACCATATATTTT; CDR3aa: CASSLGQIDTIYF
j_gene: TRBJ1-6; abundance: many; v_gene: TRBV6-5; d_gene: .; CDR3nt: TGTGCCAGCAGCCGAGGGGGGACCGATTCACCCCTCCACTTT; CDR3aa: CASSRGGTDSPLHF
j_gene: TRBJ2-5; abundance: .; v_gene: TRBV14; d_gene: .; CDR3nt: TGTGCCAGCAGCCAAGAGGAGTGGGAGACCCAGTACTTC; CDR3aa: CASSQEEWETQYF
j_gene: TRBJ2-5; abundance: .; v_gene: TRBV5-1; d_gene: .; CDR3nt: TGCGCCAGCAGCAGGGGGTTAGGGGAGACCCAGTACTTC; CDR3aa: CASSRGLGETQYF
j_gene: TRBJ1-4; abundance: few; v_gene: TRBV4-1; d_gene: .; CDR3nt: TGCGCCAGCAGCCCCAGCCCCGGGGGTAATGAAAAACTGTTTTTT; CDR3aa: CASSPSPGGNEKLFF
j_gene: TRBJ2-1; abundance: .; v_gene: TRBV7-9; d_gene: TRBD1; CDR3nt: TGTGCCAGCAGCGGCGGGACAGGGAGCTCCTACAATGAGCAGTTCTTC; CDR3aa: CASSGGTGSSYNEQFF
j_gene: TRBJ1-5; abundance: .; v_gene: TRBV20-1; d_gene: .; CDR3nt: TGCAGTGCTAGTCCGGGACACCCGAGCGATCAGCCCCAGCATTTT; CDR3aa: CSASPGHPSDQPQHF
j_gene: TRBJ1-2; abundance: .; v_gene: TRBV13; d_gene: .; CDR3nt: TGTGCCAGCAGCTTAGCCCGGGGGACGAACTATGGCTACACCTTC; CDR3aa: CASSLARGTNYGYTF
j_gene: TRBJ1-3; abundance: once; v_gene: TRBV29-1; d_gene: .; CDR3nt: TGCAGCACGAGACAGAGAAAGGTTCAACACACCATATATTTT; CDR3aa: CSTRQRKVQHTIYF
j_gene: TRBJ1-1; abundance: .; v_gene: TRBV29-1; d_gene: .; CDR3nt: TGCAGCGTTTTATCCACTGAAGCTTTCTTT; CDR3aa: CSVLSTEAFF
j_gene: TRBJ2-5; abundance: .; v_gene: TRBV5-1; d_gene: .; CDR3nt: TGCGCCAGCAGCTTGGGACTAGGTCAAGAGACCCAGTACTTC; CDR3aa: CASSLGLGQETQYF
j_gene: TRBJ1-1; abundance: .; v_gene: TRBV21-1; d_gene: .; CDR3nt: TGTGCCAGCAGCACCCTCACAAGACAATTGAACACTGAAGCTTTCTTT; CDR3aa: CASSTLTRQLNTEAFF